The 10 T cell receptor beta chains below come from one sample, sequenced in a study of neurological immune-mediated disorders. TCRdb analysed the 5' RACE reads with MiXCR anew, one entry per CDR3 protein. The top ten hold 5.7% of the sample, which has tens of thousands of distinct CDR3 sequences, just under 4.5% seen once. Material: PBMCs. The receptors here all came from a woman aged 55-69 years with multiple sclerosis.

This clonotype was recorded at least ten times. The rearrangement uses TRBV28 and TRBJ2-7; a weak D match, TRBD1 (6 bases). This CDR3 has 14 residues. V was pared by 6 bases and J by 3 bases, with 15 bases between. From germline, CDR1 is MDHEN and CDR2 SYDVKM. The CDR3 DNA is TGTGCCAGCAGCCCGCCCCGGACAGTCTACGAGCAGTACTTC. Translated: CASSPPRTVYEQYF.

A few counts support this clonotype. V gene TRBV18 combines with J gene TRBJ2-7, with TRBD1 matching 10 bases. Per the germline V gene, CDR1 is KGHSH and CDR2 is LQKENI. V gave up 2 bases and J gave up 2 bases; unmatched junction bases: 3. CDR3 length equals 15 residues. CDR3: CASSPSGQGAYEQYF. DNA of the CDR3: TGTGCCAGCTCACCATCCGGACAGGGGGCCTACGAGCAGTACTTC.

This clonotype occurred many times. V gene TRBV5-6 combines with J gene TRBJ2-5; D remains ambiguous. CDR3 length: 12 amino acids. Per the germline V gene, CDR1 is SGHDT and CDR2 is YYEEEE. Between the trimmed V and J ends, which lost 4 bases and 7 bases, there was a span of 11 bases. The CDR3 loop reads CASSRTLGTQYF. CDR3 DNA sequence: TGTGCCAGCAGCCGGACCCTCGGGACCCAGTACTTC. Complete variable domain (other parts from reference TRBV5-6 and TRBJ2-5): DAGVTQSPTHLIKTRGQQVTLRCSPKSGHDTVSWYQQALGQGPQFIFQYYEEEERQRGNFPDRFSGHQFPNYSSELNVNALLLGDSALYLCASSRTLGTQYFGPGTRLLVL.

There are many counts of this clonotype. V usage is TRBV9 and J usage is TRBJ2-1, with D hard to call. Per the germline V gene, CDR1 is SGDLS and CDR2 is YYNGEE. This CDR3 is built from 10 residues. The germline V and J ends were trimmed by 2 bases and 9 bases, with 3 bases remaining between them. The CDR3 sequence: CASSVCEQFF. The CDR3 DNA reads as TGTGCCAGCAGCGTTTGTGAGCAGTTCTTC.

This clonotype was recorded many times. CDR3 residues: CASSQDSAGLPQHF. The CDR3, as DNA: TGTGCCAGCAGCCAAGATAGCGCAGGTCTGCCCCAGCATTTT. J is TRBJ1-5 and V is TRBV3-1; D remains ambiguous. From germline, CDR1 is LGHDT and CDR2 YNNKEL (reference sequence). The CDR3 is 14 residues long. V shed 0 bases and J shed 9 bases, with 12 bases lying between them. The whole variable domain, remainder taken from reference TRBV3-1 and TRBJ1-5, is DTAVSQTPKYLVTQMGNDKSIKCEQNLGHDTMYWYKQDSKKFLKIMFSYNNKELIINETVPNRFSPKSPDKAHLNLHINSLELGDSAVYFCASSQDSAGLPQHFGDGTRLSIL.

This clonotype has just a few counts. The CDR3 here is CSAMTSGKVDTQYF. CDR3 coding DNA: TGCAGTGCTATGACTAGCGGGAAGGTCGATACGCAGTATTTT. The chain uses TRBV20-1 and TRBJ2-3; 11 bases align to TRBD2. Trimming at V came to 4 bases and at J to 6 bases, leaving 6 bases not matched to a gene. CDR1 DFQATT and CDR2 SNEGSKA come from the germline V gene (reference sequence). The CDR3 runs to 14 residues.

This clonotype was seen repeatedly, ten times or more. The chain couples TRBV9 to TRBJ1-5; D is unclear. The CDR3 covers 14 residues. Trimming took 2 bases from V and 6 from J, leaving 12 bases between them. Per the germline V gene, CDR1 is SGDLS and CDR2 is YYNGEE. The DNA for the CDR3 is TGTGCCAGCAGCGTCGGTGGGCCCGGTCAGCCCCAGCATTTT. This gives the protein CASSVGGPGQPQHF.

This clonotype was seen repeatedly, ten times or more. V is TRBV20-1 and J is TRBJ2-7; maybe TRBD2 (5 bases). The V gene's germline CDR1 is DFQATT and CDR2 SNEGSKA (reference sequence). CDR3 length equals 13 residues. Trimming cost V 1 base and J 6 bases, with 13 bases left between them. CDR3 region: CSARVPTRPEQYF. The CDR3 region has the DNA TGCAGTGCTAGAGTCCCTACTAGGCCCGAGCAGTACTTC.

There are many counts of this clonotype. The rearrangement links TRBV6-5 to TRBJ2-2; D is unresolved. Germline V CDR1 and CDR2: MNHEY, SVGAGI. V shed 6 bases and J shed 0 bases, with 11 bases lying between them. The CDR3 spans 15 residues. In DNA, the CDR3 is TGTGCCAGCAGCCTCCCGGCCGCGAACACCGGGGAGCTGTTTTTT. Protein sequence: CASSLPAANTGELFF.

This clonotype was seen at least ten times. The CDR3 DNA sequence: TGTGCCATCCGGACTAGCTCCTACAATGAGCAGTTCTTC. This gives the protein CAIRTSSYNEQFF. The rearrangement uses TRBV10-3 and TRBJ2-1, with TRBD2 matching 7 bases. CDR1 and CDR2 from the germline V gene are ENHRY and SYGVKD. This CDR3 is built from 13 residues. V trimming: 8 bases; J trimming: 0 bases; junction bases outside the gene matches: 1.